These 8 T cell receptor beta chains share one sample of origin, sequenced in a study of immune evolution from preneoplasia to lung adenocarcinoma. Libraries were prepared by immunoSEQ multiplex PCR; TCRdb keeps only in-frame clonotypes and omits some of them. The profile shows about 41,000 clones, 65% to 80% of them singletons. The sample was FFPE invasive lung adenocarcinoma tissue. The receptors shown here come from a person aged 55 to 75 with lung adenocarcinoma.

This clone was seen a few times. The chain joins TRBV5-1 to TRBJ1-1, with D uncertain. Germline CDR1 SGHRS, CDR2 YFSETQ. This CDR3 region has 16 residues. Trimming pared 1 base from V and 0 bases from J, leaving 13 bases between. The CDR3 sequence: CASSLSGRRMNTEAFF. DNA for the CDR3: TGCGCCAGCAGCTTGAGCGGCCGTCGCATGAACACTGAAGCTTTCTTT.

The chain uses TRBV15 and TRBJ1-4; D is unresolved. This CDR3 comprises 14 residues. CDR1 and CDR2 from the germline V gene are LNHNV and YYDKDF (reference sequence). The V and J ends lost 0 bases and 8 bases respectively, with 10 bases between them. The CDR3, as DNA: TGTGCCACCAGCAGAGATCCCAGCGGGGAAAAACTGTTTTTT. Protein product: CATSRDPSGEKLFF.

The gene calls are TRBV7-8 and TRBJ2-3; the D gene is possibly TRBD2 (7 bases). The CDR3 is 17 residues long. Looked up from germline, CDR1 is SGHVS and CDR2 is FQNEAQ. The germline V and J ends were trimmed by 8 bases and 0 bases, with 21 bases remaining between them. The CDR3 spells CASFPQTAGASTDTQYF. Written as DNA, the CDR3 is TGTGCCAGCTTTCCCCAAACGGCGGGGGCTAGCACAGATACGCAGTATTTT.

Details on this clone: Other DNA sequences in this sample translate to the same CDR3. This chain connects TRBV28 to TRBJ2-7, with 11 bases that match TRBD2. Germline V gives CDR1 MDHEN, CDR2 SYDVKM. The CDR3 has 15 amino acids. The ends lost 6 bases at V and 0 bases at J; junction bases unmatched: 4. CDR3 loop: CASSPGTSGSYEQYF. CDR3 nucleotide sequence: TGTGCCAGCAGCCCAGGGACTAGCGGCTCCTACGAGCAGTACTTC.

The rearrangement uses TRBV5-4 and TRBJ2-5; TRBD1 agrees at 8 bases. The germline V gene encodes CDR1 SGHNT and CDR2 YYREEE (reference sequence). V shed 4 bases and J 4 bases; nucleotides not matched to a gene: 12. The CDR3 consists of 16 residues. CDR3 amino acids: CASSPRGRGLGETQYF. For the CDR3, the DNA is TGTGCCAGCAGCCCGCGCGGCAGGGGGCTAGGAGAGACCCAGTACTTC.

By sample fraction, this clone is medium-sized. The V call is TRBV19, the J call TRBJ2-4; D call uncertain. Germline V lookup: CDR1 LNHDA, CDR2 SQIVND (reference sequence). V lost 7 bases and J 9 bases, leaving 16 bases between the germline ends. The CDR3 length is 13 residues. This CDR3 reads CASTGTWGGIQYF. The DNA for the CDR3 is TGTGCCAGTACTGGTACGTGGGGTGGCATTCAGTACTTC.

This chain links TRBV19 with TRBJ1-5; the D is unclear. Trimming pared 2 bases from V and 0 bases from J, leaving 11 bases between. The length of the CDR3 is 16 residues. Germline CDR1 reads LNHDA; CDR2 reads SQIVND (reference sequence). The DNA of the CDR3 is TGTGCCAGTAGTATAAGGAGGCAGGTTAGCAATCAGCCCCAGCATTTT. As protein: CASSIRRQVSNQPQHF.

This clone occurred a few times. This chain uses TRBV12-5 with TRBJ2-3; a weak D match, TRBD2 (6 bases). The CDR3 is 12 residues long. Germline CDR1 reads LGHNT; CDR2 reads FRNRAP. The CDR3 region is CASRENTDTQYF. The CDR3, as DNA: TGTGCGAGCCGGGAGAACACAGATACGCAGTATTTT.